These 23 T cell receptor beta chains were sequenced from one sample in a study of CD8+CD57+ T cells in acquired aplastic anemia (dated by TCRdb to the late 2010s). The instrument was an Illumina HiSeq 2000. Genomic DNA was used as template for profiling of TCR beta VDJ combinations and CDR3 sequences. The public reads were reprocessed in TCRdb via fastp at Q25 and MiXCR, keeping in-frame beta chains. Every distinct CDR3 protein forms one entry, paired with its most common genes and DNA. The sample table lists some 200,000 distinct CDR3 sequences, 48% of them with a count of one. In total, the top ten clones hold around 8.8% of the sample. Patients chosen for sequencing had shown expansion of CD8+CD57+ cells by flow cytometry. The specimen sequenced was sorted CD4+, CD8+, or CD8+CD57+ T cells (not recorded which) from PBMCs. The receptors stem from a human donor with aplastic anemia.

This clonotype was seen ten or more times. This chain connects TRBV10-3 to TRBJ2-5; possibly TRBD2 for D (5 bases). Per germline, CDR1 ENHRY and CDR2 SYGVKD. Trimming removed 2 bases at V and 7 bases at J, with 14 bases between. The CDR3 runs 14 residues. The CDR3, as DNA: TGTGCCATCAGTGAGCGCGAGGGTCTAGTGACCCAGTACTTC. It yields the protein CAISEREGLVTQYF.

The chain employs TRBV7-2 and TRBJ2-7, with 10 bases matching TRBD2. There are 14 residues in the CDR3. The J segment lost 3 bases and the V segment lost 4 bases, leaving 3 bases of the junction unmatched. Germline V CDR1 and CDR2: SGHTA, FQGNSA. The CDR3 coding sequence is TGTGCCAGCAGCTCAGTAGCGGGGGGCTACGAGCAGTACTTC. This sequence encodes CASSSVAGGYEQYF.

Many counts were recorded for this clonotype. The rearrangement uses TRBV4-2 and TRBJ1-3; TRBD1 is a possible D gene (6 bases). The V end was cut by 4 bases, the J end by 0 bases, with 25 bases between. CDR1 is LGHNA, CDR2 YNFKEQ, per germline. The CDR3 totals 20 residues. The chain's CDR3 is CASSLPRGWTDYISGNTIYF. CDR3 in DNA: TGTGCCAGCAGCCTCCCACGTGGTTGGACAGATTATATCTCTGGAAACACCATATATTTT.

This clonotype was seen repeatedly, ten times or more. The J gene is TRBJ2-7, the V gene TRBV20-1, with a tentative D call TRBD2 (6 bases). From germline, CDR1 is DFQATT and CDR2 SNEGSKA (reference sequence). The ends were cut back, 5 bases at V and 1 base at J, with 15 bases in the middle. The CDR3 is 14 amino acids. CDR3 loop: CSAFPGTFSYEQYF. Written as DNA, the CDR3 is TGCAGTGCTTTCCCCGGGACTTTTTCCTACGAGCAGTACTTC.

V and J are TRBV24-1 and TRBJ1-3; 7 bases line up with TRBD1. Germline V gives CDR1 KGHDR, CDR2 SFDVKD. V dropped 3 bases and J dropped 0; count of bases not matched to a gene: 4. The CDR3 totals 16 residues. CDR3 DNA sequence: TGTGCCACCAGTGATCGGGACAGCCCCTCTGGAAACACCATATATTTT. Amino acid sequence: CATSDRDSPSGNTIYF.

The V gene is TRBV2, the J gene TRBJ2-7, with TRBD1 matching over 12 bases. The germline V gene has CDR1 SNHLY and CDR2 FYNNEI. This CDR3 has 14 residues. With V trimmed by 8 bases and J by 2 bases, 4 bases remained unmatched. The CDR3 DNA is TGTGCCAGCCAACGGGACAGGGGGCCCTACGAGCAGTACTTC. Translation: CASQRDRGPYEQYF.

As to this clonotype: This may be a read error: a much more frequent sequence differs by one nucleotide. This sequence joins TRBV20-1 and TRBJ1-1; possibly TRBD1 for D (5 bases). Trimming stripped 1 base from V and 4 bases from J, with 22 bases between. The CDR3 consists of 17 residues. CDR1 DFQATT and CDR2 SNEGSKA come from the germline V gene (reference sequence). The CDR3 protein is CSARVRGPTGALTEAFF. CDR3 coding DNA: TGCAGTGCTAGAGTCCGCGGACCAACCGGGGCCCTCACTGAAGCTTTCTTT.

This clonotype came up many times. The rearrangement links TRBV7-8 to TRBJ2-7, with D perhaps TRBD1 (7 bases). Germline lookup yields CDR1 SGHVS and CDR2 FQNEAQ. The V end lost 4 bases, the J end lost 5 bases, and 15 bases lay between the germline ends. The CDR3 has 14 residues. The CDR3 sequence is CASSSPSGGNEQYF. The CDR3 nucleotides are TGTGCCAGCAGCTCCCCATCAGGGGGGAACGAGCAGTACTTC.

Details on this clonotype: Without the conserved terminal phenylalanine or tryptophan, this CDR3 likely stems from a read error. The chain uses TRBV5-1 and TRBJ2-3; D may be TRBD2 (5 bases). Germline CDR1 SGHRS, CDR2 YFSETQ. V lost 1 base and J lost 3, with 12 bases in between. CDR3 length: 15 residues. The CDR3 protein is CASSLRPGLTDTQYL. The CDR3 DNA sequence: TGCGCCAGCAGCTTGCGCCCGGGGTTGACAGATACGCAGTATCTT.

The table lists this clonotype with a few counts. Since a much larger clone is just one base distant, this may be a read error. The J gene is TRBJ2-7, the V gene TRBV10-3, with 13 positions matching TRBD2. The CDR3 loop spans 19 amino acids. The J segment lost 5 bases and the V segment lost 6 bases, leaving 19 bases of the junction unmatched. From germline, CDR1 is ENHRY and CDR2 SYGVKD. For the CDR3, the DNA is TGTGCCATCAGCTCCGGGACTAGCGGGAACCTCCACGAGGCAAACGAGCAGTACTTC. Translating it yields CAISSGTSGNLHEANEQYF.

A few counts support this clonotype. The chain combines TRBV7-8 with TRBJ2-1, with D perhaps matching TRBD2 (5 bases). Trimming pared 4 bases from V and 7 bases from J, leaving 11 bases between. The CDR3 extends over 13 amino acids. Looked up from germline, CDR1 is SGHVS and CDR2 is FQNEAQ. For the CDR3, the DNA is TGTGCCAGCAGCTCATCAGAGGGTAATGAGCAGTTCTTC. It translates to CASSSSEGNEQFF.

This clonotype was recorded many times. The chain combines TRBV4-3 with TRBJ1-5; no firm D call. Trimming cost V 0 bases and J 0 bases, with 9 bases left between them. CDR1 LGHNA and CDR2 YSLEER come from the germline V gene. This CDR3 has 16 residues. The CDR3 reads CASSQDVANSNQPQHF. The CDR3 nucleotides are TGCGCCAGCAGCCAAGATGTAGCGAATAGCAATCAGCCCCAGCATTTT.

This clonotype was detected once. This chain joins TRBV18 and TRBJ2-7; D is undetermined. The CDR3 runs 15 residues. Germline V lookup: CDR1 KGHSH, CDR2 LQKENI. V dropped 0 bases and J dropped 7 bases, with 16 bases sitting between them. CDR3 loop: CASSPPGKDNAEQYF. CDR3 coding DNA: TGTGCCAGCTCACCACCGGGGAAGGATAACGCTGAGCAGTACTTC.

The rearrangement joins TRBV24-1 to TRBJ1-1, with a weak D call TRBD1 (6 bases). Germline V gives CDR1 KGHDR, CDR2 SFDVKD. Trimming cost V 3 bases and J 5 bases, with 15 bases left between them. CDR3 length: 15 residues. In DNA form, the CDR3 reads TGTGCCACCAGTGATGCGACTCCGGGGGCTACTGAAGCTTTCTTT. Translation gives CATSDATPGATEAFF.

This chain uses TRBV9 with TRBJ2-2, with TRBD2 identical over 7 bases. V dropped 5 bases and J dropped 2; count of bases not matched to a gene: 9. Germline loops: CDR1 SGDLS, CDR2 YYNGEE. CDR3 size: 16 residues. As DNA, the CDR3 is TGTGCCAGCAGGCGTCGGGGGGACCCAAACACCGGGGAGCTGTTTTTT. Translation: CASRRRGDPNTGELFF.

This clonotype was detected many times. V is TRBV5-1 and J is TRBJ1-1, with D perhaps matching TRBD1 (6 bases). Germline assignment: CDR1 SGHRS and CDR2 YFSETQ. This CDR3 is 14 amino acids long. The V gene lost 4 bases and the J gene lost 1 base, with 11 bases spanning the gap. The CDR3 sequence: CASSEGTTNTEAFF. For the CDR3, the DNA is TGCGCCAGCAGCGAGGGGACAACGAACACTGAAGCTTTCTTT.

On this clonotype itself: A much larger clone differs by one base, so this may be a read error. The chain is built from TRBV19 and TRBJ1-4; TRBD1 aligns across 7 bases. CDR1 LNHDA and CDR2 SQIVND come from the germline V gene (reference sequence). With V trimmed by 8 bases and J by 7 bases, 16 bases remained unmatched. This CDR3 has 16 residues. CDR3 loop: CASRPRTGGSSEKLFF. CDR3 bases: TGTGCCAGTCGTCCCCGGACAGGAGGGTCTAGTGAAAAACTGTTTTTT.

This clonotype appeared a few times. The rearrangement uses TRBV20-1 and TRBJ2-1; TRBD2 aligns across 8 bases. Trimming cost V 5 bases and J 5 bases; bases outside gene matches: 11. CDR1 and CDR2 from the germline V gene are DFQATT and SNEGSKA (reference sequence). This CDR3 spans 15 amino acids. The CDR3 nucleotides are TGCAGTGCTCGAGCGGGGGCCAAGGTTGACAATGAGCAGTTCTTC. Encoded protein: CSARAGAKVDNEQFF.

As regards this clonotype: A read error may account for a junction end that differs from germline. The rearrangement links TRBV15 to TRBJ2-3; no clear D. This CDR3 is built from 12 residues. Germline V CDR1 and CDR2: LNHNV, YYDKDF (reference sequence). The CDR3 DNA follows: TGTGCCACCAGCAGAGTCACACATACGCAGTATTTT. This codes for CATSRVTHTQYF.

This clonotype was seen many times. This CDR3 is CASSLTLGNTIYF. DNA for the CDR3: TGTGCCAGCAGCTTAACGCTGGGAAACACCATATATTTT. V gene TRBV7-9 combines with J gene TRBJ1-3; the D is unclear. Trimming left V 2 bases short and J 4 bases short, with 6 bases between. CDR1 is SEHNR, CDR2 FQNEAQ, per germline (reference sequence). This CDR3 spans 13 amino acids.

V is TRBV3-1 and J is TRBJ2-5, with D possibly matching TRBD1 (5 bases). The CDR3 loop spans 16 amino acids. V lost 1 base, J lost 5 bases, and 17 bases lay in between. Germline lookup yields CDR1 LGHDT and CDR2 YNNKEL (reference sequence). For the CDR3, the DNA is TGTGCCAGCAGCCAAGTATCTCTGACAGCCCAGGAGACCCAGTACTTC. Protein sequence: CASSQVSLTAQETQYF.

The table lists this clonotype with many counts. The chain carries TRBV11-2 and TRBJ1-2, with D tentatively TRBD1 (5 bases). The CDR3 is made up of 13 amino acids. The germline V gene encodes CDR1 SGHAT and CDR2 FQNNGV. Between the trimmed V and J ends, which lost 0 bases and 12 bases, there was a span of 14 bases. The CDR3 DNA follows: TGTGCCAGCAGCTTAGATTTAAGGGACCCCAACACCTTC. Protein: CASSLDLRDPNTF.

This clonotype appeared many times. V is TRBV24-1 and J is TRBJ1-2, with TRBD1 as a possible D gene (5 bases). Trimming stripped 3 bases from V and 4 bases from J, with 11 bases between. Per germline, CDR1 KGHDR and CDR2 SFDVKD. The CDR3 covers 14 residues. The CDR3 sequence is CATSDSGGSYGYTF. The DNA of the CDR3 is TGTGCCACCAGTGATAGTGGGGGGTCCTATGGCTACACCTTC.